This TCR beta chain emerged from a study of T-cell reconstitution after alpha-beta-depleted transplantation in children. Study-wide results and caveats: Several hundred expanded graft clones reportedly gave rise to the alpha-beta T cells present about two months after transplant. Among T cells one year after transplant, newly produced cells accounted for most counts and diversity. The origin of high day-60 TCRbeta diversity in some patients lay in surviving recipient T cells and thymic progenitors.

The CDR3 extends over 15 amino acids. CDR1 is LGHDT and CDR2 is YNNKEL in the germline V gene (reference sequence). The V end was cut by 3 bases, the J end by 0 bases, with 11 bases between. Notes on this clonotype: The antigen remains undetermined.

It was with unique molecular identifiers that the TCRbeta library was prepared. MiXCR, applied by TCRdb to the PCR reads, yields one record per CDR3 protein. The sample lists approximately 400,000 distinct CDR3 sequences; around 15% were seen once. The V and J genes are TRBV3-1 and TRBJ1-1; perhaps TRBD1 as D (6 bases). The source was PBMCs, mostly from graft donor cells, collected 360 days after TCRalphabeta/CD19-depleted stem cell transplant. The clonotype comes from a boy under two years old who had a stem cell transplant for Wiskott-Aldrich syndrome, so the T cells may come from the graft donor. The CDR3 nucleotides are TGTGCCAGCAGCCAGTGGGGGCGCCTGAACACTGAAGCTTTCTTT. As protein: CASSQWGRLNTEAFF. Combining the CDR3 with reference TRBV3-1 and TRBJ1-1 gives the whole variable domain DTAVSQTPKYLVTQMGNDKSIKCEQNLGHDTMYWYKQDSKKFLKIMFSYNNKELIINETVPNRFSPKSPDKAHLNLHINSLELGDSAVYFCASSQWGRLNTEAFFGQGTRLTVV.